Following are 24 T cell receptor beta chains from one sample sequenced in a study of blood T cell repertoires in COVID-19 (dated by TCRdb to 2018 to 2020). Libraries were prepared through the immunoSEQ multiplex PCR assay. In TCRdb, the immuneACCESS table is reduced to in-frame sequences with V and J assigned. These tables do not hold every clone; where another copy was compared, an unresolved V gene accounts for under half, and the others remain unexplained. For this sample there are roughly 80,000 clones; approximately 88% appear just once. Approximately 6.3% of the sample belongs to the ten largest clones. The material sequenced was peripheral blood. The receptors originated from a man in his fifties with active COVID-19.

In its sample, this clone was seen a few times. The chain combines TRBV7-3 with TRBJ2-7; 10 positions match TRBD1. Germline V lookup: CDR1 SGHTA, CDR2 FQGTGA. The J segment lost 5 bases and the V segment lost 5 bases, leaving 3 bases of the junction unmatched. CDR3 size: 13 residues. The CDR3, as DNA: TGTGCCAGCAGCGACAGGGGGCGCGACGAGCAGTACTTC. Protein: CASSDRGRDEQYF.

CDR3 in DNA: TGTGCCATCAGCACGGGGACAGGGGGTTACAATGAGCAGTTCTTC. Translating it yields CAISTGTGGYNEQFF. The chain couples TRBV10-3 to TRBJ2-1; TRBD1 aligns across 11 bases. Losses at the gene ends were 6 bases for V and 4 bases for J; bases not matched to a gene: 5. The CDR3 is 15 amino acids. The germline CDR1 and CDR2 sequences are ENHRY and SYGVKD.

V usage is TRBV29-1 and J usage is TRBJ2-1, with 7 nucleotides matching TRBD1. Trimming removed 7 bases from V and 7 bases from J; junction bases left unmatched: 10. The CDR3 spans 13 residues. Germline CDR1 is SQVTM and CDR2 is ANQGSEA. The DNA for the CDR3 is TGCAGCGGGGGGCAGGGGGTTAGTAATGAGCAGTTCTTC. Translating gives CSGGQGVSNEQFF.

The genes are TRBV7-3 and TRBJ2-7; 7 bases are shared with TRBD2. The length of the CDR3 is 15 residues. Per the germline V gene, CDR1 is SGHTA and CDR2 is FQGTGA. After removal of 1 base from V and 2 bases from J, the junction contained 5 bases not matched to a gene. CDR3 DNA: TGTGCCAGCAGCTTAATGGCGGGAGAAGCCTACGAGCAGTACTTC. Translation: CASSLMAGEAYEQYF.

This clone was found once. This chain joins TRBV27 and TRBJ2-1; TRBD1 aligns across 8 bases. Looked up from germline, CDR1 is MNHEY and CDR2 is SMNVEV (reference sequence). The CDR3 runs to 15 residues. V lost 2 bases, J lost 8 bases, and 8 bases stayed unmatched. The CDR3 is CASSLMGTGFDEQFF. CDR3 bases: TGTGCCAGCAGTTTAATGGGGACAGGCTTCGATGAGCAGTTCTTC.

This clone was seen only a few times. V is TRBV4-1 and J is TRBJ2-7; unclear D gene. The CDR3 is made up of 15 amino acids. V was trimmed by 0 bases and J by 9 bases, leaving 18 bases between them. The V gene's germline CDR1 is MGHRA and CDR2 YSYEKL. The CDR3 DNA sequence: TGCGCCAGCAGCCAAGATAAGGCTAGTTTTTCCGCGCAGTACTTC. This sequence encodes CASSQDKASFSAQYF.

The chain recombines TRBV20-1 with TRBJ2-5; D is perhaps TRBD2 (5 bases). This CDR3 comprises 14 residues. The V end was cut by 3 bases, the J end by 4 bases, with 15 bases between. Germline CDR1 and CDR2: DFQATT and SNEGSKA (reference sequence). CDR3 DNA: TGCAGTGCTAGTGTTCCCGGCCGGGGAGAGACCCAGTACTTC. The encoded protein is CSASVPGRGETQYF.

This clone came up once. The chain's CDR3 is CASSLEQVSYEQYF. DNA for the CDR3: TGCGCCAGCAGCTTGGAGCAGGTATCCTACGAGCAGTACTTC. This chain joins TRBV5-1 and TRBJ2-7; D gene uncertain. V was shortened by 0 bases and J by 1 base, with 8 bases between the two germline ends. Germline CDR1 reads SGHRS; CDR2 reads YFSETQ. The CDR3 extends over 14 amino acids.

The rearrangement joins TRBV7-2 to TRBJ1-2; tentatively, D is TRBD1 (5 bases). This CDR3 is 15 amino acids long. CDR1 SGHTA and CDR2 FQGNSA come from the germline V gene. The V end was cut by 5 bases, the J end by 4 bases, with 17 bases between. CDR3 coding DNA: TGTGCCAGCAGCCCCTCGGCAGGGAATGGCTATGGCTACACCTTC. It is translated as CASSPSAGNGYGYTF.

J is TRBJ1-3 and V is TRBV7-2, with D possibly TRBD1 on 5 matching bases. The CDR3 is made up of 15 amino acids. Germline values: CDR1 SGHTA, CDR2 FQGNSA. Trimming removed 5 bases from V and 0 bases from J, with 11 bases in between. CDR3 DNA sequence: TGTGCCAGCAGCCGTCGGGGGGACTCTGGAAACACCATATATTTT. Its protein product is CASSRRGDSGNTIYF.

This chain joins TRBV4-3 and TRBJ1-2; 7 positions match TRBD1. CDR3 length equals 15 residues. Germline values: CDR1 LGHNA, CDR2 YSLEER. The junction had 6 bases not matched to a gene; V was cut back by 1 base and J by 4 bases. The CDR3 sequence: CASSQAPGTAYGYTF. As DNA, the CDR3 is TGCGCCAGCAGCCAAGCCCCCGGGACAGCCTATGGCTACACCTTC.

The CDR3 coding sequence is TGTGCCAGCCGCGGAGGGACCTCCTACGAGCAGTACTTC. Its translation: CASRGGTSYEQYF. The gene calls are TRBV6-5 and TRBJ2-7; weak D call: TRBD2 (6 bases). There are 13 residues in the CDR3. V gave up 8 bases and J gave up 0 bases, with 11 bases separating them. Germline V gene sequence: CDR1 MNHEY, CDR2 SVGAGI.

The chain combines TRBV25-1 with TRBJ1-1; no clear D. This CDR3 is 13 amino acids long. Trimming left V 1 base short and J 11 bases short, with 14 bases between. Germline loops: CDR1 MGHDK, CDR2 SYGVNS. The CDR3 nucleotides read TGTGCCAGCAGTGAATTCCCCGGGGTGATTGCTTTCTTT. This gives the protein CASSEFPGVIAFF.

The CDR3 sequence: CASSQDGGFNQPQHF. In DNA, the CDR3 is TGCGCCAGCAGCCAAGATGGCGGGTTTAATCAGCCCCAGCATTTT. The chain carries TRBV4-3 and TRBJ1-5; D ambiguous. V lost 0 bases, J lost 4 bases, and 10 bases lay in between. This CDR3 has 15 residues. From germline, CDR1 is LGHNA and CDR2 YSLEER.

The chain links TRBV7-3 to TRBJ1-6, with D possibly matching TRBD1 (6 bases). The CDR3 is made up of 13 amino acids. Germline assignment: CDR1 SGHTA and CDR2 FQGTGA. Trimming left V 4 bases short and J 8 bases short, with 9 bases between. The CDR3 is CASSSDSHSPLHF. The CDR3 region has the DNA TGTGCCAGCAGCTCGGACAGTCATTCACCCCTCCACTTT.

The genes are TRBV27 and TRBJ1-5; no clear D gene. The V gene's germline CDR1 is MNHEY and CDR2 SMNVEV (reference sequence). V was shortened by 2 bases and J by 0 bases, with 8 bases between the two germline ends. This CDR3 has 15 residues. CDR3 DNA: TGTGCCAGCAGTTTAGACTTTGGTAGCAATCAGCCCCAGCATTTT. It is translated as CASSLDFGSNQPQHF.

The chain couples TRBV6-2 or TRBV6-3 to TRBJ2-1, with D possibly matching TRBD2 (6 bases). The CDR3 has 15 residues. Germline CDR1 and CDR2: MNHEY and SVGEGT. Trimming left V 6 bases short and J 10 bases short, with 22 bases between. The CDR3 region is CASSLHRSGVDEQFF. In nucleotides, the CDR3 is TGTGCCAGCAGCCTTCACCGGTCGGGAGTTGACGAGCAGTTCTTC.

This sequence joins TRBV6-2 or TRBV6-3 and TRBJ2-3, with 7 bases lining up with TRBD2. The CDR3 is made up of 13 amino acids. J lost 5 bases, V lost 4 bases, and 3 bases had no gene match. The germline V gene has CDR1 MNHEY and CDR2 SVGEGT. CDR3 in DNA: TGTGCCAGCAGTTTCTCGGGGGGAGATACGCAGTATTTT. Encoded protein: CASSFSGGDTQYF.

The chain combines TRBV2 with TRBJ1-1; no clear D. From germline, CDR1 is SNHLY and CDR2 FYNNEI. V gave up 6 bases and J gave up 2 bases, with 10 bases separating them. The length of the CDR3 is 13 residues. The CDR3 sequence is CASRTSPNTEAFF. The CDR3 bases are TGTGCCAGCAGGACAAGTCCCAACACTGAAGCTTTCTTT. Combining the CDR3 with reference TRBV2 and TRBJ1-1 gives the whole variable domain EPEVTQTPSHQVTQMGQEVILRCVPISNHLYFYWYRQILGQKVEFLVSFYNNEISEKSEIFDDQFSVERPDGSNFTLKIRSTKLEDSAMYFCASRTSPNTEAFFGQGTRLTVV.

The rearrangement links TRBV7-9 to TRBJ1-2; tentative D call: TRBD1 (6 bases). V was cut by 3 bases and J by 8 bases, with 19 bases left in between. The CDR3 has 15 residues. Germline assignment: CDR1 SEHNR and CDR2 FQNEAQ (reference sequence). CDR3 coding DNA: TGTGCCAGCAGCTTTCCGGAAAGCGGACAGCGGGGCTACACCTTC. This codes for CASSFPESGQRGYTF.

The chain is built from TRBV7-3 and TRBJ2-2; D may be TRBD1 (5 bases). The CDR3 is 14 amino acids. The germline gives CDR1 SGHTA, CDR2 FQGTGA. Trimming removed 6 bases from V and 1 base from J, with 9 bases in between. The CDR3 region is CASRGLRNTGELFF. The CDR3 coding sequence is TGTGCCAGCAGGGGGCTAAGGAACACCGGGGAGCTGTTTTTT.

The chain recombines TRBV9 with TRBJ2-1, with 11 bases fitting TRBD2. V trimming: 2 bases; J trimming: 7 bases; junction bases outside the gene matches: 5. The CDR3 has 15 amino acids. CDR1 SGDLS and CDR2 YYNGEE come from the germline V gene. Here the CDR3 DNA reads TGTGCCAGCAGCGTTGGGGCTAGCGGGGGGAATGAGCAGTTCTTC. Translating it yields CASSVGASGGNEQFF.

This chain uses TRBV28 with TRBJ1-5, with unresolved D. Per germline, CDR1 MDHEN and CDR2 SYDVKM. This CDR3 has 11 amino acids. Trimming shortened V by 5 bases and J by 5 bases, and 4 bases separated the two germline ends. The CDR3 bases are TGTGCCAGCAGTCAATATCAGCCCCAGCATTTT. It translates to CASSQYQPQHF.

This clone was found once. V is TRBV28 and J is TRBJ1-1, with 9 bases identical to TRBD1. With V trimmed by 6 bases and J by 7 bases, 9 bases remained unmatched. Germline V gene data show CDR1 as MDHEN and CDR2 as SYDVKM. The CDR3 loop spans 14 amino acids. The CDR3: CASRLGTGTLEAFF. Written as DNA, the CDR3 is TGTGCCAGCAGACTCGGGACAGGGACGCTTGAAGCTTTCTTT. The whole variable domain, remainder taken from reference TRBV28 and TRBJ1-1, is DVKVTQSSRYLVKRTGEKVFLECVQDMDHENMFWYRQDPGLGLRLIYFSYDVKMKEKGDIPEGYSVSREKKERFSLILESASTNQTSMYLCASRLGTGTLEAFFGQGTRLTVV.